The 18 T cell receptor beta chains listed next were all sequenced from one sample in a study of control samples from healthy donors and cancer patients (dated by TCRdb to 2020 to 2021). The library was made by the immunoSEQ multiplex PCR assay. What TCRdb holds here is the immuneACCESS table cut down to in-frame rearrangements. Part of the clones is not present; checked against another copy, under half of the missing clones reflect an unresolved V gene, and the others are unexplained. The sample includes about 95,000 clones, with roughly 92% observed a single time. Together, the top ten hold roughly 0.9% of the sample. The sequencing input was blood. The receptors originated from a young woman in good health.

The chain employs TRBV7-9 and TRBJ1-4; the D is unclear. Germline V gene sequence: CDR1 SEHNR, CDR2 FQNEAQ (reference sequence). CDR3 length equals 15 residues. The germline V and J ends were trimmed by 6 bases and 7 bases, with 18 bases remaining between them. The CDR3 nucleotides read TGTGCCAGCAGGAAGGTTTTAGGAGGTCTTGAAAAACTGTTTTTT. The encoded protein is CASRKVLGGLEKLFF.

The chain links TRBV3-1 (or the pseudogene TRBV3-2) to TRBJ1-2; D is unresolved. The CDR3 loop spans 16 amino acids. V dropped 3 bases and J dropped 1 base, with 15 bases sitting between them. Germline V lookup: CDR1 LGHDT, CDR2 YNNKEL (reference sequence). The DNA for the CDR3 is TGTGCCAGCAGCCACGCCTTGGCCCGCCGTAACTATGGCTACACCTTC. Protein product: CASSHALARRNYGYTF.

The V call is TRBV7-3, the J call TRBJ1-1, with TRBD1 matching over 7 bases. V shed 1 base, J shed 6 bases, and the junction held 8 bases outside the gene matches. Per the germline V gene, CDR1 is SGHTA and CDR2 is FQGTGA. The CDR3 contains 15 residues. The CDR3 bases are TGTGCCAGCAGCTTAATAGGGGGCGCCGTGGCTGAAGCTTTCTTT. It is translated as CASSLIGGAVAEAFF. The full variable domain, completed using reference TRBV7-3 and TRBJ1-1, is GAGVSQTPSNKVTEKGKYVELRCDPISGHTALYWYRQSLGQGPEFLIYFQGTGAADDSGLPNDRFFAVRPEGSVSTLKIQRTERGDSAVYLCASSLIGGAVAEAFFGQGTRLTVV.

This clone was seen only a few times. J is TRBJ1-1 and V is TRBV6-5, with TRBD1 matching over 9 bases. This CDR3 is built from 15 residues. V shed 5 bases and J 1 base; nucleotides not matched to a gene: 5. Per the germline V gene, CDR1 is MNHEY and CDR2 is SVGAGI. The CDR3 DNA follows: TGTGCCAGCAGTAAGGGGGACAGGGCGAACACTGAAGCTTTCTTT. Translation: CASSKGDRANTEAFF.

This chain links TRBV4-2 with TRBJ2-7; 8 nucleotides match TRBD2. The CDR3 covers 15 residues. The germline V gene has CDR1 LGHNA and CDR2 YNFKEQ. The V gene end was trimmed by 0 bases and the J gene end by 2 bases; junction bases not matched to a gene: 3. Here the CDR3 reads CASSQDTAGAYEQYF. The CDR3 DNA sequence: TGTGCCAGCAGCCAAGATACAGCGGGAGCCTACGAGCAGTACTTC.

The V call is TRBV19, the J call TRBJ2-7; 7 bases are shared with TRBD1. The CDR3 is made up of 15 amino acids. V lost 5 bases to trimming and J lost 0 bases; unmatched junction nucleotides: 7. Germline V lookup: CDR1 LNHDA, CDR2 SQIVND (reference sequence). The CDR3, as DNA: TGTGCCAGTAGTCCTACGACAGGGAGCTCCTACGAGCAGTACTTC. Residues: CASSPTTGSSYEQYF. Filled out from reference TRBV19 and TRBJ2-7, the complete variable domain reads DGGITQSPKYLFRKEGQNVTLSCEQNLNHDAMYWYRQDPGQGLRLIYYSQIVNDFQKGDIAEGYSVSREKKESFPLTVTSAQKNPTAFYLCASSPTTGSSYEQYFGPGTRLTVT.

The CDR3 sequence: CASSLSGGAQNEQFF. CDR3 in DNA: TGTGCCAGCAGTTTATCCGGGGGGGCCCAAAATGAGCAGTTCTTC. This chain connects TRBV28 to TRBJ2-1; 8 positions match TRBD2. Trimming at V came to 1 base and at J to 7 bases, leaving 6 bases not matched to a gene. Germline CDR1 is MDHEN and CDR2 is SYDVKM. CDR3 length: 15 amino acids.

The J gene is TRBJ1-5, the V gene TRBV6-6; 8 bases fit TRBD1. CDR3 length equals 17 residues. Germline V gives CDR1 MNHNY, CDR2 SVGAGI (reference sequence). With V trimmed by 6 bases and J by 6 bases, 16 bases remained unmatched. Written as DNA, the CDR3 is TGTGCCAGCAGGCGACGGGGGGGCCAGGGGGCCAGTCAGCCCCAGCATTTT. Its translation is CASRRRGGQGASQPQHF.

V gene TRBV7-9 combines with J gene TRBJ2-5; D unresolved. The V end was cut by 4 bases, the J end by 4 bases, with 10 bases between. Germline V gives CDR1 SEHNR, CDR2 FQNEAQ (reference sequence). The CDR3 loop spans 13 amino acids. CDR3: CASSSNTAETQYF. In DNA, the CDR3 is TGTGCCAGCAGCTCTAACACCGCAGAGACCCAGTACTTC.

The rearrangement links TRBV15 to TRBJ2-1; a weak D match, TRBD2 (6 bases). This CDR3 contains 14 residues. Trimming pared 3 bases from V and 9 bases from J, leaving 15 bases between. CDR1 and CDR2 from the germline V gene are LNHNV and YYDKDF (reference sequence). CDR3 in amino acids: CATSSGGEAIEQFF. The CDR3 DNA sequence: TGTGCCACCAGCAGCGGGGGAGAGGCTATTGAGCAGTTCTTC.

CDR3 region: CASSVAPGDNNSPLHF. Here the CDR3 DNA reads TGTGCCAGCAGCGTAGCTCCGGGAGATAATAATTCACCCCTCCACTTT. The chain employs TRBV9 and TRBJ1-6; D is uncertain. V gave up 0 bases and J gave up 5 bases, with 12 bases separating them. The CDR3 extends over 16 amino acids. CDR1 SGDLS and CDR2 YYNGEE come from the germline V gene.

The chain couples TRBV10-3 to TRBJ2-7, with 10 nucleotides matching TRBD2. The CDR3 is 14 residues long. Losses at the gene ends were 6 bases for V and 5 bases for J; bases not matched to a gene: 7. Per germline, CDR1 ENHRY and CDR2 SYGVKD. CDR3 coding DNA: TGTGCCATCAGAGGAGCGGGAGGGCGAGACGAGCAGTACTTC. Its protein is CAIRGAGGRDEQYF.

This chain links TRBV27 with TRBJ2-1; TRBD1 agrees at 9 bases. J lost 3 bases, V lost 7 bases, and 7 bases had no gene match. Germline CDR1 and CDR2: MNHEY and SMNVEV (reference sequence). The CDR3 loop spans 15 amino acids. CDR3 amino acids: CASMVGTGFYNEQFF. CDR3 nucleotides: TGTGCCAGCATGGTCGGGACAGGGTTCTACAATGAGCAGTTCTTC.

The genes are TRBV9 and TRBJ2-6; no firm D call. This CDR3 is 16 amino acids long. V lost 0 bases, J lost 0 bases, and 7 bases lay in between. Per germline, CDR1 SGDLS and CDR2 YYNGEE. CDR3 amino acids: CASSVAFSSGANVLTF. CDR3 bases: TGTGCCAGCAGCGTAGCGTTCAGCTCTGGGGCCAACGTCCTGACTTTC.

V gene TRBV18 combines with J gene TRBJ1-2; D possibly corresponds to TRBD1 (5 bases). The length of the CDR3 is 14 residues. The V and J ends lost 2 bases and 4 bases respectively, with 11 bases between them. Germline values: CDR1 KGHSH, CDR2 LQKENI. The CDR3 DNA is TGTGCCAGCTCACCAGCAGACAGATCCTATGGCTACACCTTC. It specifies CASSPADRSYGYTF. The full variable domain, rest sourced from reference TRBV18 and TRBJ1-2, is NAGVMQNPRHLVRRRGQEARLRCSPMKGHSHVYWYRQLPEEGLKFMVYLQKENIIDESGMPKERFSAEFPKEGPSILRIQQVVRGDSAAYFCASSPADRSYGYTFGSGTRLTVV.

CDR3 in amino acids: CASSTHGTGADTQYF. DNA for the CDR3: TGCGCCAGCAGCACCCACGGGACAGGGGCAGATACGCAGTATTTT. The gene calls are TRBV5-1 and TRBJ2-3; 10 positions match TRBD1. The CDR3 runs to 15 residues. Trimming removed 4 bases from V and 4 bases from J; junction bases left unmatched: 6. The germline gives CDR1 SGHRS, CDR2 YFSETQ.

The chain joins TRBV19 to TRBJ1-2; weak D call: TRBD1 (6 bases). The CDR3 covers 13 residues. In germline, CDR1 is LNHDA, CDR2 SQIVND (reference sequence). V was pared by 7 bases and J by 5 bases, with 14 bases between. The CDR3 is CASTPGDFYGYTF. CDR3 bases: TGTGCCAGTACGCCAGGGGATTTTTATGGCTACACCTTC.

The V call is TRBV2, the J call TRBJ2-5; D call uncertain. In germline, CDR1 is SNHLY, CDR2 FYNNEI. V lost 4 bases and J lost 2, with 14 bases in between. The CDR3 is 15 residues long. The DNA of the CDR3 is TGTGCCAGCAGTGCCTACAGCCTGAATCAAGAGACCCAGTACTTC. Translation: CASSAYSLNQETQYF.